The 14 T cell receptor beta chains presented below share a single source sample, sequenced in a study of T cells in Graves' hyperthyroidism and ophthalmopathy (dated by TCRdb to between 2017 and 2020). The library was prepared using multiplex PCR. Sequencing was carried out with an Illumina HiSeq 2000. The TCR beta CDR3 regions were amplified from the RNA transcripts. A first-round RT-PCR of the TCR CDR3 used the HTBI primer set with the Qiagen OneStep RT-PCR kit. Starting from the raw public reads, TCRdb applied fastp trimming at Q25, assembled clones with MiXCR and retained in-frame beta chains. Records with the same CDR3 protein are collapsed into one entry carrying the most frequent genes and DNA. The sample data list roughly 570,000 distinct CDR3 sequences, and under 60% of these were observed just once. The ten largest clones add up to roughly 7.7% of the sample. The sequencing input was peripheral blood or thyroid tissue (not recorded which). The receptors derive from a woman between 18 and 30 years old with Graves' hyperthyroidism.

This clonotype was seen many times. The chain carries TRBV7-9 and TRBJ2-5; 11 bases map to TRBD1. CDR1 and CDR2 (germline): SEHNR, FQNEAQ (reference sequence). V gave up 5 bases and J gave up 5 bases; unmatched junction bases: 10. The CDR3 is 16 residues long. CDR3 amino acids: CASSPRTGGPRETQYF. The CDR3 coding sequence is TGTGCCAGCAGCCCCCGGACAGGGGGCCCCCGGGAGACCCAGTACTTC.

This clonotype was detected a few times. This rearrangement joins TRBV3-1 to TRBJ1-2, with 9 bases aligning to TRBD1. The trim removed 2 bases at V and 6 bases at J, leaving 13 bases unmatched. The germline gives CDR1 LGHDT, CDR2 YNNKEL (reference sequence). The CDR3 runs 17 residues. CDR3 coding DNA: TGTGCCAGCAGCCAAAGGCCCTACCGGGACAGGGATGATGGCTACACCTTC. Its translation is CASSQRPYRDRDDGYTF.

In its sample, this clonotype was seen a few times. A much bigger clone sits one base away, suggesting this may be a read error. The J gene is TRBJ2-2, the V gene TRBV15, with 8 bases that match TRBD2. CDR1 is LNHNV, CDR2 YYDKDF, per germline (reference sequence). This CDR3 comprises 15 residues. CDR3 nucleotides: TGTGCCACCAGCATTGGACTAGCATACACCGGGGAGCTGCTTTTT. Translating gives CATSIGLAYTGELLF.

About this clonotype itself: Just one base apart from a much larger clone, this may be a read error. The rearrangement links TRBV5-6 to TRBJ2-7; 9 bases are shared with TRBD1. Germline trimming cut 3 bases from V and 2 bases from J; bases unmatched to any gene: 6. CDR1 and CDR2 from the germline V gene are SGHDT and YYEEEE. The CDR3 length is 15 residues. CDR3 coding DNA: TGTGCCAGCAGCTGGGACAGGGCTACCCCCTACGAGCAGTACTTC. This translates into CASSWDRATPYEQYF.

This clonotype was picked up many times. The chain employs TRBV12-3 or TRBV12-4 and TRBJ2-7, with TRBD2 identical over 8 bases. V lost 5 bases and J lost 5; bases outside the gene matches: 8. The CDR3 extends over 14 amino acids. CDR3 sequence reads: CASSTPTSVHEQYF. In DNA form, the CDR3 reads TGTGCCAGCAGTACCCCGACTAGCGTTCACGAGCAGTACTTC.

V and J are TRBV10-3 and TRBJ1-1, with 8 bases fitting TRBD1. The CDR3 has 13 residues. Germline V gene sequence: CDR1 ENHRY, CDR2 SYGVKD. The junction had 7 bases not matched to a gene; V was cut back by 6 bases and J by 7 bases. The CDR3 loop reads CAIREVDRGEAFF. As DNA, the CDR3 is TGTGCCATCAGGGAGGTCGACAGGGGTGAAGCTTTCTTT.

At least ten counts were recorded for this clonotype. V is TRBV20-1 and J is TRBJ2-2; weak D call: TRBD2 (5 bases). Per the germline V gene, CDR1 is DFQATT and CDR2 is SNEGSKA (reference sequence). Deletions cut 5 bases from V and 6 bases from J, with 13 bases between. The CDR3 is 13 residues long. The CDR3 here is CSAPFTRSGELFF. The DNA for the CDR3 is TGCAGTGCTCCCTTTACTAGGTCCGGGGAGCTGTTTTTT.

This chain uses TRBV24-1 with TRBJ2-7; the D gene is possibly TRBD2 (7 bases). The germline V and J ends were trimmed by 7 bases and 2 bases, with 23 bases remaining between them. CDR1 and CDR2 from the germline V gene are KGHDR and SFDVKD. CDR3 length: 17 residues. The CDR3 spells CATSSQPPGGGTYEQYF. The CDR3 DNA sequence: TGTGCCACCAGCAGCCAGCCACCGGGGGGCGGAACCTACGAGCAGTACTTC.

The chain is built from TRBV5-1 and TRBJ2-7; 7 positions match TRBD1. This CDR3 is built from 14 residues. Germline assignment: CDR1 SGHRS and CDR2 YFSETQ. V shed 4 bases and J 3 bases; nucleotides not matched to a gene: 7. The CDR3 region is CASSPETGSYEQYF. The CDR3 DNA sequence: TGCGCCAGCAGCCCGGAGACAGGGAGCTACGAGCAGTACTTC.

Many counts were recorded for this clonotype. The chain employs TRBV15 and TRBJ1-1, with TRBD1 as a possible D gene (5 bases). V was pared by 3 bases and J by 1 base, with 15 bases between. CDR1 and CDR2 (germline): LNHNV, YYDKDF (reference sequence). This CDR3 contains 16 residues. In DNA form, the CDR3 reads TGTGCCACCAGCAGGGACCCCCGGGGGGGGAACACTGAAGCTTTCTTT. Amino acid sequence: CATSRDPRGGNTEAFF.

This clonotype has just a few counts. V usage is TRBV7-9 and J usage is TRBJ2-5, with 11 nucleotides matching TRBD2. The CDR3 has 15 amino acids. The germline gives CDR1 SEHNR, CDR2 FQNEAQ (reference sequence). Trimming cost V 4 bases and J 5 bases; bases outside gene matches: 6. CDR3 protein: CASSYSGRDYETQYF. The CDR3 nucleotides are TGTGCCAGCAGCTATAGCGGGAGGGACTACGAGACCCAGTACTTC.

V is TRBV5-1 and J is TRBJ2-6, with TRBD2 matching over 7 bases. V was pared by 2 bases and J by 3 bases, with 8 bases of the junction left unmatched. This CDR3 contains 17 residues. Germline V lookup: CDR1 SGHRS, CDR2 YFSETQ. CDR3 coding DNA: TGCGCCAGCAGCTTACCGAGCGGCGGGAGTGGGGCCAACGTCCTGACTTTC. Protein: CASSLPSGGSGANVLTF. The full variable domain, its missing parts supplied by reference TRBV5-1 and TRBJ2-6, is KAGVTQTPRYLIKTRGQQVTLSCSPISGHRSVSWYQQTPGQGLQFLFEYFSETQRNKGNFPGRFSGRQFSNSRSEMNVSTLELGDSALYLCASSLPSGGSGANVLTFGAGSRLTVL.

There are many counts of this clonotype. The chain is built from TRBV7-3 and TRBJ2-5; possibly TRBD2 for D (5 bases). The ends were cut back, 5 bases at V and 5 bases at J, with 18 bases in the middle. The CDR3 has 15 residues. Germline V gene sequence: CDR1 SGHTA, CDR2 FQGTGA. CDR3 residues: CASSPSGVERETQYF. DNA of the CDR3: TGTGCCAGCAGCCCCAGCGGAGTCGAGAGGGAGACCCAGTACTTC.

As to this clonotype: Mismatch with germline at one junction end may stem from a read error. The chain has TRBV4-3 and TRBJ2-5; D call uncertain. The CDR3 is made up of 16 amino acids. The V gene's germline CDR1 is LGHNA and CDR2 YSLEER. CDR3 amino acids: CTSSQDGVRDQETQYF. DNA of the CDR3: TGCACCAGCAGCCAAGATGGGGTAAGGGACCAAGAGACCCAGTACTTC.